This paragraph reports one T cell receptor (beta chain). This sample is drawn from a study of technical replicates of blood from a few donors. Repertoires were generated with immunoSEQ multiplex PCR, while TCRdb's copy carries only in-frame clones and drops some. In the table there are tens of thousands of clones, about nine tenths of which are singletons. The CDR3 spans 14 residues. Unmatched junction bases numbered 4, after V lost 0 bases and J lost 4 bases. Per the germline V gene, CDR1 is GTSNPN and CDR2 is SVGIG (reference sequence). This sequence was found in a human donor in good health. Some clones in this sample may be carry-over from other donors' samples. This chain connects TRBV30 to TRBJ1-1, with 8 bases aligning to TRBD1. Material: T cells isolated from PBMCs. The CDR3 DNA sequence: TGTGCCTGGAGTGTCAGGGGGCTCGTCACTGAAGCTTTCTTT. Its protein is CAWSVRGLVTEAFF.